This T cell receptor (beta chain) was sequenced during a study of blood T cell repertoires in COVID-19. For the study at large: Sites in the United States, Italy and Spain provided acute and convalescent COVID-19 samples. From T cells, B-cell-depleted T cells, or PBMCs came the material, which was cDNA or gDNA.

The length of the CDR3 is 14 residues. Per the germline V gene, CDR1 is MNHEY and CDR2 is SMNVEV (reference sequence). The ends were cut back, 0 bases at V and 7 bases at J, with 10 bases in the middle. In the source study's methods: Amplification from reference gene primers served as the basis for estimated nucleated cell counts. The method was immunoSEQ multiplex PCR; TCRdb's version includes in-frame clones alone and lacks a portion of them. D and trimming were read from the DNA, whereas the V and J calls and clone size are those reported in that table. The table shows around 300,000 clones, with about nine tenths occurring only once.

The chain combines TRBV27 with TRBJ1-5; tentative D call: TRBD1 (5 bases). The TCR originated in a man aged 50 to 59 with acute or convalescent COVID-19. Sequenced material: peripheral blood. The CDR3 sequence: CASSLSGGGQPQHF. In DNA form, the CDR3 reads TGTGCCAGCAGTTTATCGGGGGGAGGGCAGCCCCAGCATTTT.